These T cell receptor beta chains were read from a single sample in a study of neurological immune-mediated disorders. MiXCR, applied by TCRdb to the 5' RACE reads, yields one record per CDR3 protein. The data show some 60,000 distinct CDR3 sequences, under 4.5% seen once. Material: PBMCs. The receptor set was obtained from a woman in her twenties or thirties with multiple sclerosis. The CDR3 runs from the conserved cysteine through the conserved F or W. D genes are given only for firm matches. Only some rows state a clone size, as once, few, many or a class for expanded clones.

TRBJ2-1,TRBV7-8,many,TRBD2,TGTGCCAGCAGCTTAGAGCGGGGGTTCGGTGAGCAGTTCTTC,CASSLERGFGEQFF
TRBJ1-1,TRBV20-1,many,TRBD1,TGCAGTGCTAGAAGACAGGGGGCGGGTACTGAAGCTTTCTTT,CSARRQGAGTEAFF
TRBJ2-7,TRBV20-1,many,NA,TGCAGTGCCCCCCCCCGGGTGGGGGGGCGTTACGAGCAGTACTTC,CSAPPRVGGRYEQYF
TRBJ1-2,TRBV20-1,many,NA,TGCAGTGCTAGATCAGGGAACAACTATGGCTACACCTTC,CSARSGNNYGYTF
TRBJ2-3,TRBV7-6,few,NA,TGTGCCAGCAGCCCCAGTTCACTAGCTACAGATACGCAGTATTTT,CASSPSSLATDTQYF
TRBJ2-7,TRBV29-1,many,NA,TGCAGCGCCCCCAAGGGAACCCGAACTTACGAGCAGTACTTC,CSAPKGTRTYEQYF
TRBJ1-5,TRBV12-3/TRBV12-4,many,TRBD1,TGTGCCAGCAGGCCGGGACAGCATGGCAGCAATCAGCCCCAGCATTTT,CASRPGQHGSNQPQHF
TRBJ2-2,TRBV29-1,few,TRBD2,TGCAGCGTTAAAGGACTAGCGGAACCCGGGGAGCTGTTTTTT,CSVKGLAEPGELFF
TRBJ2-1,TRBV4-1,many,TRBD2,TGCGCCAGCAGCCAAGTCCGAGTAGCGGGGGGGAATGAGCAGTTCTTC,CASSQVRVAGGNEQFF
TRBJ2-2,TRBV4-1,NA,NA,TGCGCCAGCAGCCAAGTCGGTGCGAACACCGGGGAGCTGTTTTTT,CASSQVGANTGELFF
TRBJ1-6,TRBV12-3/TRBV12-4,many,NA,TGTGCCAGCAGTTTAGACGCGGGGAATTCACCCCTCCACTTT,CASSLDAGNSPLHF
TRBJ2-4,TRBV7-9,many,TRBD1,TGTGCCAGCAGCCTAACAGGGGCCGTTTCAAACATTCAGTACTTC,CASSLTGAVSNIQYF
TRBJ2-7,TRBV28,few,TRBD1,TGTGCCAGCAGACCCATAGGACAGGGATACGAGCAGTACTTC,CASRPIGQGYEQYF
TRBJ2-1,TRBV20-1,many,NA,TGCAGTGCCCGAGACTCGAGCTCCTACAATGAGCAGTTCTTC,CSARDSSSYNEQFF
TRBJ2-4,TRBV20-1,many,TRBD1,TGCAGTGCTAGCCCCACAGGGGGAGGCAAAAACATTCAGTACTTC,CSASPTGGGKNIQYF
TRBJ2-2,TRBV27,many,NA,TGTGCCAGCAGTTGGACTGGGAACACCGGGGAGCTGTTTTTT,CASSWTGNTGELFF
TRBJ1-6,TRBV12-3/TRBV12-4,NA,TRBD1,TGTGCCAGTCGACAGGGGGCGCTTAATTCACCCCTCAACTTT,CASRQGALNSPLNF
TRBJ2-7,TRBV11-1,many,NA,TGTGCCAGCAGCCTCAGGGGCGAGCAGTACTTC,CASSLRGEQYF
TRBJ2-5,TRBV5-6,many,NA,TGTGCCAGCAGCTTGGTCTTGGATTTGCGAGAGACCCAGTACTTC,CASSLVLDLRETQYF
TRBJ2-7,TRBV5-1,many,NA,TGCGCCAGCAGCGCCGCGGACTTTGACTCCTACGAGCAGTACTTC,CASSAADFDSYEQYF
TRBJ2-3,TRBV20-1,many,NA,TGCAGTGCCACCACGCAGGGAGTCGGCACAGATACGCAGTATTTT,CSATTQGVGTDTQYF
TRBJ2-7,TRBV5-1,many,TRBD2,TGCGCCAGCAGCTGGGGAGGGCCCCTAGACGAGCAGTACTTC,CASSWGGPLDEQYF
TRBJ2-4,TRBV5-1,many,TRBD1,TGCGCCAGCAGCTTGGAGATGGGGACAGGTCGGCTAGCCAAAAACATTCAGTACTTC,CASSLEMGTGRLAKNIQYF
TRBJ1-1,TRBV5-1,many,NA,TGCGCCAGCAGCTTGGCCGGTCAGGAAGGCACTGAAGCTTTCTTT,CASSLAGQEGTEAFF
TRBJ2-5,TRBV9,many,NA,TGTGCCAGCAGCGTAGGGGGCACACAAGAGACCCAGTACTTC,CASSVGGTQETQYF
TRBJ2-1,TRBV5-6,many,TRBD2,TGTGCCTCCGGGGAGGGGTCTCGACATGAGCAGTTCTTC,CASGEGSRHEQFF
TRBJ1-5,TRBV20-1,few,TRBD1,TGCAGTGTTCCCAGGGGGCGGGGGAAAAATCAGCCCCAGAATTTT,CSVPRGRGKNQPQNF
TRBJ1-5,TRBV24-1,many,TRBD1,TGTGCCACCAGTGATTCCAGGGGGCGAGGTCAGCCCCAGCATTTT,CATSDSRGRGQPQHF
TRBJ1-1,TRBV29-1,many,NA,TGCAGCGTTCTGCCGTTGGGGTTGAACACTGAAGCTTTCTTT,CSVLPLGLNTEAFF
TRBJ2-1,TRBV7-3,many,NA,TGTGCCAGCAGCTTACAAACGGCCTCCCATGAGCAGTTCTTC,CASSLQTASHEQFF
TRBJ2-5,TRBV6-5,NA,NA,TGTGCCAGCGGGGAACTAGCAGAGACCCAGTACTTC,CASGELAETQYF
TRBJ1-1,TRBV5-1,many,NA,TGCGCCAGCAGCTTGGCTGGAACTAACACTGAAGCTTTCTTT,CASSLAGTNTEAFF
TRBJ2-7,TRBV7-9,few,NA,TGTGCCAGCAGTTCAACTATAGCGTTAAGCTCCTACGAGCAGTACTTC,CASSSTIALSSYEQYF
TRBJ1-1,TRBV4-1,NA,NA,TGCGCCAGCAGCCCCACCGGAAGGGCTAAGAACACTGAAGCTTTCTTT,CASSPTGRAKNTEAFF
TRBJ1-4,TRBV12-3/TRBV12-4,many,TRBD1,TGTGCCAGCAGGGCAAAAGGGACAGGAGGGGAAAAACTGTTTTTT,CASRAKGTGGEKLFF
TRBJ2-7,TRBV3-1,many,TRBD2,TGTGCCAGCAGCCTCAGACTAGCGGGTACCTACGAGCAGTACTTC,CASSLRLAGTYEQYF
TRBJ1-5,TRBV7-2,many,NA,TGTGCCAGCAGCTTAGTGGCGGGGCAAAATCAGCCCCAGCATTTT,CASSLVAGQNQPQHF
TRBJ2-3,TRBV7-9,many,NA,TGTGCCAGCAGCCCATACACAGATACGCAGTATTTT,CASSPYTDTQYF
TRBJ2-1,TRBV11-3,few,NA,TGTGCCAGCAGCTTAGAGGACAGGAGGGGTAACAATGAGCAGTTCTTC,CASSLEDRRGNNEQFF
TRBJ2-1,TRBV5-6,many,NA,TGTGCCAGCAGCTTGGACAGGGTTAATGAGCAGTTCTTC,CASSLDRVNEQFF
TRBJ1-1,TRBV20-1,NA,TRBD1,TGCAGTGCTAGAGAGATAGGGACAGTGAACACTGAAGCTTTCTTT,CSAREIGTVNTEAFF
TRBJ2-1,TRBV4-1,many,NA,TGCGCCAGCAGCCAAGAGGACACATCCTACAATGAGCAGTTCTTC,CASSQEDTSYNEQFF
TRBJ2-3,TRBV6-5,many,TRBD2,TGTGCCAGCAGGACTAGCGGCACAGATACGCAGTATTTT,CASRTSGTDTQYF
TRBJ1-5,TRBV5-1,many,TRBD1,TGCGCCAGCAGCCCGGGGTCGACAGGGAATCAGCCCCAGCATTTT,CASSPGSTGNQPQHF
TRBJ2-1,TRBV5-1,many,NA,TGCGCCAGCAGCTCGGGAAGGGCCCCCTACAATGAGCAGTTCTTC,CASSSGRAPYNEQFF
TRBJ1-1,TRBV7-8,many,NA,TGTGCCAGCAGCTTAGCGCTGTCTTCCGATGAAGCTTTCTTT,CASSLALSSDEAFF
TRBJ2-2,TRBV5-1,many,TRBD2,TGCGCCAGTGAGACTAGCGGGGCGAACACCGGGGAGCTGTTTTTT,CASETSGANTGELFF
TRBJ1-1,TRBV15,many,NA,TGTGCCACCAGCAGGGAGACTGAAGCTTTCTTT,CATSRETEAFF
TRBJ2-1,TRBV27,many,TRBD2,TGTGCCAGCTTCACCGGGACTAACTACAATGAGCAGTTCTTC,CASFTGTNYNEQFF
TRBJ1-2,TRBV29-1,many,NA,TGCAGCGCAACCCCTGGCGGATACTATGGCTACACCTTC,CSATPGGYYGYTF
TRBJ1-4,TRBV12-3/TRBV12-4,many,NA,TGTGCCAGCAGCTATAAGAGCGCAACTAATGAAAAACTGTTTTTT,CASSYKSATNEKLFF
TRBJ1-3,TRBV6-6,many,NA,TGTGCCAGCAGGGGGGGATCTGGAAACACCATATATTTT,CASRGGSGNTIYF
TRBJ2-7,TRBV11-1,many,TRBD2,TGTGCCAGCAGCCCCGGGACTAGCGGACCCTACGAGCAGTACTTC,CASSPGTSGPYEQYF
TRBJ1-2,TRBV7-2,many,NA,TGTGCCAGCAGCCCCTTACGGGACCGGTATGGCTACACCTTC,CASSPLRDRYGYTF
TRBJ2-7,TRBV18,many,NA,TGTGCCAGCTCAGGGGAGTTCACCTACGAGCAGTACTTC,CASSGEFTYEQYF